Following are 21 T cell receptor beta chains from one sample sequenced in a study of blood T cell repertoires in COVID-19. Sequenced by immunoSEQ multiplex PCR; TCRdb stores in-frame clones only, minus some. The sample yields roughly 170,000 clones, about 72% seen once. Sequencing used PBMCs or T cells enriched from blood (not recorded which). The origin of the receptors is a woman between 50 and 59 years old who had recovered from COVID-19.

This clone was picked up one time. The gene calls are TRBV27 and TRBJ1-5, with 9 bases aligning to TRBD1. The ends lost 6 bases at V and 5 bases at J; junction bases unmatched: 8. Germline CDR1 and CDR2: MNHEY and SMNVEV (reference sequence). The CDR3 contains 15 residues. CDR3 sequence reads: CASRVQGQGYQPQHF. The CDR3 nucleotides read TGTGCCAGCAGAGTGCAGGGACAGGGTTATCAGCCCCAGCATTTT.

This chain's CDR3 is CASSISRADTQYF. The CDR3 DNA reads as TGTGCCAGTAGTATTTCGCGTGCAGATACGCAGTATTTT. The rearrangement joins TRBV19 to TRBJ2-3; D is undetermined. This CDR3 has 13 amino acids. CDR1 and CDR2 (germline): LNHDA, SQIVND (reference sequence). Between the trimmed V and J ends, which lost 3 bases and 4 bases, there was a span of 8 bases.

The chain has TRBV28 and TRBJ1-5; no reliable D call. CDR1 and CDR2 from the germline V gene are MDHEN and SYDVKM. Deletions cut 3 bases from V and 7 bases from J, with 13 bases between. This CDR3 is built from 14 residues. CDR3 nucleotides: TGTGCCAGCAGTTTGATAAGCCCCGAACAGCCCCAGCATTTT. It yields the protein CASSLISPEQPQHF.

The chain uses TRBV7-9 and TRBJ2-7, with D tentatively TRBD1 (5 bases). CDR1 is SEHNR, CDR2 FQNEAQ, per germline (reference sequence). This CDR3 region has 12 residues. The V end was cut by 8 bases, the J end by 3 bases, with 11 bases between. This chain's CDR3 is CASGDSYYEQYF. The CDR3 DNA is TGTGCCAGCGGAGACAGCTACTACGAGCAGTACTTC.

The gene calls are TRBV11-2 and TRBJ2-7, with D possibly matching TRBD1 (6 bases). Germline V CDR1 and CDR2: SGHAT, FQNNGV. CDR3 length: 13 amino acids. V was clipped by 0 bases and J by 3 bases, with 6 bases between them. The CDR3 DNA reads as TGTGCCAGCAGCTTAGACAGGGGCTACGAGCAGTACTTC. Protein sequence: CASSLDRGYEQYF. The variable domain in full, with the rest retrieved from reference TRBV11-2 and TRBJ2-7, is EAGVAQSPRYKIIEKRQSVAFWCNPISGHATLYWYQQILGQGPKLLIQFQNNGVVDDSQLPKDRFSAERLKGVDSTLKIQPAKLEDSAVYLCASSLDRGYEQYFGPGTRLTVT.

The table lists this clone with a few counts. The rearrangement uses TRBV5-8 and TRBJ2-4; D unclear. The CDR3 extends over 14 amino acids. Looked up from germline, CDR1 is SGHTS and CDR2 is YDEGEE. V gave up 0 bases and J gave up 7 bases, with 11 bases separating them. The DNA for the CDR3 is TGTGCCAGCAGCTTGGAGGCTCCCGGGAACATTCAGTACTTC. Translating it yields CASSLEAPGNIQYF.

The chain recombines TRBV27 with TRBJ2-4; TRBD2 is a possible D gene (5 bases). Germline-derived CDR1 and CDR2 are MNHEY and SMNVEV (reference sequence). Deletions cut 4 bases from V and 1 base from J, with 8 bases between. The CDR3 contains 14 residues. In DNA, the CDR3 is TGTGCCAGCAGTTCCTTAGCGGCCAAAAACATTCAGTACTTC. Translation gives CASSSLAAKNIQYF.

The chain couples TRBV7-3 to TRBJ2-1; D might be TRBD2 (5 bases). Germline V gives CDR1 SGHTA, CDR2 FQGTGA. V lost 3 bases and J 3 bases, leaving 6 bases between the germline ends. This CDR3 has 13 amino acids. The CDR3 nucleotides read TGTGCCAGCAGCTTTACTAGCTACAATGAGCAGTTCTTC. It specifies CASSFTSYNEQFF.

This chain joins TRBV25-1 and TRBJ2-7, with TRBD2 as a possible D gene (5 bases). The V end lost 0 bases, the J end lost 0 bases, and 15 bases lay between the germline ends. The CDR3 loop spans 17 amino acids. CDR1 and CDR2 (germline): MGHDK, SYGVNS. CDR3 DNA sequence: TGTGCCAGCAGTGAATATGTGGGTAGGGAGAACTCCTACGAGCAGTACTTC. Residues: CASSEYVGRENSYEQYF.

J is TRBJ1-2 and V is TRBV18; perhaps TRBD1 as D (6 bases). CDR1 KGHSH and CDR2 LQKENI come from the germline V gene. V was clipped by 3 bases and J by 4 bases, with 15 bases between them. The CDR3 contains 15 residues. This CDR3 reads CASSPAKGVAYGYTF. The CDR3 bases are TGTGCCAGCTCACCGGCCAAGGGGGTAGCCTATGGCTACACCTTC.

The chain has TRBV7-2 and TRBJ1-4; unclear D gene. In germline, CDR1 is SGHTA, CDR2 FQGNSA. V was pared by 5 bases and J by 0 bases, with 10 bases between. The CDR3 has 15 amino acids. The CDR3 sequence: CASSATASTNEKLFF. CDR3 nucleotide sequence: TGTGCCAGCAGCGCTACAGCATCAACTAATGAAAAACTGTTTTTT.

As DNA, the CDR3 is TGCGCCAGCAGCAAAATAGCGGGAGCTGGTCCCTGGGAGCAGTTCTTC. This sequence encodes CASSKIAGAGPWEQFF. This rearrangement joins TRBV4-1 to TRBJ2-1, with TRBD2 matching 9 bases. The CDR3 has 16 amino acids. Germline CDR1 reads MGHRA; CDR2 reads YSYEKL. V lost 5 bases, J lost 10 bases, and 15 bases stayed unmatched.

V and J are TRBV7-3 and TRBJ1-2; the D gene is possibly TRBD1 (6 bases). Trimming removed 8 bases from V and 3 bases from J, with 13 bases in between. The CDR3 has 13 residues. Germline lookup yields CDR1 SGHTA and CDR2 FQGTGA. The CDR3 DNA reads TGTGCCAGCGGGAGGGGGTTCTACTATGGCTACACCTTC. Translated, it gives CASGRGFYYGYTF.

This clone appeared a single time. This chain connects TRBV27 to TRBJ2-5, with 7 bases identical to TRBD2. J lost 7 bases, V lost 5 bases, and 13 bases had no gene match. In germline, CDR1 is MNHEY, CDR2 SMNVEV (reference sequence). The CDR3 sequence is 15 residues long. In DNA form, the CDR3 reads TGTGCCAGCAGTAGATATTCGGGGGGAGTGGGGACCCAGTACTTC. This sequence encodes CASSRYSGGVGTQYF.

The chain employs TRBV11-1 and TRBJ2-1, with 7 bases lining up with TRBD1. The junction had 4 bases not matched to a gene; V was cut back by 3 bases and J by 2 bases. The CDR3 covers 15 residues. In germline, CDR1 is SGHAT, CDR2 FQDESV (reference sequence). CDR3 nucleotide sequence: TGTGCCAGCAGCTTGTACAGGGGACCCTACAATGAGCAGTTCTTC. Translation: CASSLYRGPYNEQFF.

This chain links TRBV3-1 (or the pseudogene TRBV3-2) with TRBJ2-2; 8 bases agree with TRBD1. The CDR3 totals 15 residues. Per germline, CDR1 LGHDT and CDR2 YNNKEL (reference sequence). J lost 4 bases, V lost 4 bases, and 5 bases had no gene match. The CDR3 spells CASSPGTGATGELFF. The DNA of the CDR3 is TGTGCCAGCAGCCCAGGGACAGGAGCCACCGGGGAGCTGTTTTTT.

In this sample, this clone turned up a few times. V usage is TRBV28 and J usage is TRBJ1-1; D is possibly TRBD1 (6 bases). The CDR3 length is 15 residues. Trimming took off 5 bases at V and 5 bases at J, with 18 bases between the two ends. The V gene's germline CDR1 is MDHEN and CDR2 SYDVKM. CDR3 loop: CASSPRVGAITEAFF. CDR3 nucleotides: TGTGCCAGCAGTCCCCGAGTGGGGGCGATTACTGAAGCTTTCTTT. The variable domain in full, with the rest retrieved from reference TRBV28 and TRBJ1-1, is DVKVTQSSRYLVKRTGEKVFLECVQDMDHENMFWYRQDPGLGLRLIYFSYDVKMKEKGDIPEGYSVSREKKERFSLILESASTNQTSMYLCASSPRVGAITEAFFGQGTRLTVV.

The CDR3 loop reads CASSPGGGGSYNEQFF. Here the CDR3 DNA reads TGCGCCAGCAGCCCTGGAGGCGGGGGATCCTACAATGAGCAGTTCTTC. The chain couples TRBV5-1 to TRBJ2-1; 7 positions match TRBD2. Trimming at V came to 4 bases and at J to 1 base, leaving 8 bases not matched to a gene. Looked up from germline, CDR1 is SGHRS and CDR2 is YFSETQ. The CDR3 is made up of 16 amino acids.

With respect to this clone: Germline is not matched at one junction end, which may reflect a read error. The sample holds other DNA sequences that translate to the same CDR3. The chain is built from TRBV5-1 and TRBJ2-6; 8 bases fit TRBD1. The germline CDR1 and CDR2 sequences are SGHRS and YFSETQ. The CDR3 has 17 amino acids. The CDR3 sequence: CASSLRQGTSGANVLTF. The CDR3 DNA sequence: TGTGCCAGCAGCTTGAGACAGGGGACCTCTGGGGCCAACGTCCTGACTTTC.

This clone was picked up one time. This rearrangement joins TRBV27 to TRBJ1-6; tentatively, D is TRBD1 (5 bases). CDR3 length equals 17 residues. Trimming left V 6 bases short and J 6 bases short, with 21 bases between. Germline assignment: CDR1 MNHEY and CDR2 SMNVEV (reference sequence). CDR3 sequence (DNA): TGTGCCAGCAGGGGACTACTCAAGCAGGGTTTTAATTCACCCCTCCACTTT. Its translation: CASRGLLKQGFNSPLHF.

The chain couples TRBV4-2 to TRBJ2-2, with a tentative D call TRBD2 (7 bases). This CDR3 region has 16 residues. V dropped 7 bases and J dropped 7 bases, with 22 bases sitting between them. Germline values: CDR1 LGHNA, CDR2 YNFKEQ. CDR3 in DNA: TGTGCCAGCACCCTCGAGGGCGGGGGCCAGATCGGGGAGCTGTTTTTT. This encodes CASTLEGGGQIGELFF.